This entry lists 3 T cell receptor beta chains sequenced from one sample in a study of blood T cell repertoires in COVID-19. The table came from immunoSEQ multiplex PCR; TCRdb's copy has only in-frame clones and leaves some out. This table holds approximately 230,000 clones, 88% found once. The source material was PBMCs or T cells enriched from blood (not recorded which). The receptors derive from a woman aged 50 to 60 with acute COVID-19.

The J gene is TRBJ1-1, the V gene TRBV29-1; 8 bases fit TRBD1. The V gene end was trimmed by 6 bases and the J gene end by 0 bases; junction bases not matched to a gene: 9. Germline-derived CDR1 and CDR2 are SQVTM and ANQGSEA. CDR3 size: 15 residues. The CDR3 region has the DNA TGCAGCGTGGGGACAGGAGGAACCATGAACACTGAAGCTTTCTTT. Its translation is CSVGTGGTMNTEAFF.

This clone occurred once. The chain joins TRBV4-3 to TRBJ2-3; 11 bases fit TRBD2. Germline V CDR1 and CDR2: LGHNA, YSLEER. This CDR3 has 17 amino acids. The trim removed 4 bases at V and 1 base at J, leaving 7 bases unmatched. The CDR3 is CASSPLLAGGGTDTQYF. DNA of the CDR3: TGCGCCAGCAGCCCCTTATTAGCGGGAGGGGGCACAGATACGCAGTATTTT.

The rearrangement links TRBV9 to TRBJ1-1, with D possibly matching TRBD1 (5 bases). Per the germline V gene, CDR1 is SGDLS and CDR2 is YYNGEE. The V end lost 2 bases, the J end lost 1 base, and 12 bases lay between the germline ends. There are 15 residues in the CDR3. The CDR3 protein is CASSVRGDWNTEAFF. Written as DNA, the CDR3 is TGTGCCAGCAGCGTCCGGGGGGACTGGAACACTGAAGCTTTCTTT. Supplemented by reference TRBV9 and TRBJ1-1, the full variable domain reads DSGVTQTPKHLITATGQRVTLRCSPRSGDLSVYWYQQSLDQGLQFLIQYYNGEERAKGNILERFSAQQFPDLHSELNLSSLELGDSALYFCASSVRGDWNTEAFFGQGTRLTVV.